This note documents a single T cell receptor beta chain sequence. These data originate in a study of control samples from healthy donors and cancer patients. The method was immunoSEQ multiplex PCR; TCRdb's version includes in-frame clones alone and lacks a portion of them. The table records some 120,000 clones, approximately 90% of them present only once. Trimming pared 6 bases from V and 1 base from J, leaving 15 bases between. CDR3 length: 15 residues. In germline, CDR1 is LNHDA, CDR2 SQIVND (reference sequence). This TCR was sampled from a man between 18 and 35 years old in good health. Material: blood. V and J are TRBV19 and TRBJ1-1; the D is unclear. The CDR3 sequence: CASRSWKGANTEAFF. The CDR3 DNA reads TGTGCCAGTAGGTCGTGGAAGGGAGCGAACACTGAAGCTTTCTTT.